The 20 T cell receptor beta chains below come from one sample, sequenced in a study. Using its own MiXCR run on the 5' RACE reads, TCRdb lists one record per CDR3 protein. This table has approximately 50,000 distinct CDR3 sequences, around 20% appearing once. Cells sorted as Tregs were CD4+, CD25+ and CD127-/low. What was sequenced was tumor-infiltrating Tregs sorted from the breast tumor. The receptors stem from a female donor with breast cancer.

J is TRBJ2-1 and V is TRBV7-2; D is perhaps TRBD2 (5 bases). V was clipped by 7 bases and J by 4 bases, with 14 bases between them. Germline CDR1 is SGHTA and CDR2 is FQGNSA. The CDR3 covers 14 residues. CDR3 amino acids: CASKRPMIYNEQFF. Written as DNA, the CDR3 is TGTGCCAGCAAGCGGCCGATGATTTACAATGAGCAGTTCTTC.

This clonotype was seen more than once but under ten times. This sequence joins TRBV2 and TRBJ1-5, with 8 bases lining up with TRBD1. Looked up from germline, CDR1 is SNHLY and CDR2 is FYNNEI. V shed 4 bases, J shed 7 bases, and the junction held 6 bases outside the gene matches. The CDR3 runs to 14 residues. The CDR3 loop reads CASSVGQGGQPQHF. In nucleotides, the CDR3 is TGTGCCAGCAGTGTCGGACAGGGAGGACAGCCCCAGCATTTT.

This clonotype was seen a single time. This may arise from a read error, as a much more abundant clone is one base away. V gene TRBV5-6 combines with J gene TRBJ1-2; TRBD1 matches 7 bases. This CDR3 has 13 residues. V lost 3 bases, J lost 9 bases, and 8 bases stayed unmatched. CDR1 is SGHDT and CDR2 is YYEEEE in the germline V gene. CDR3 in DNA: TGTGCCAGCAGCTCGACAGGGCAGTATAGCTACACCTTC. Amino acid sequence: CASSSTGQYSYTF.

Turning to this clonotype: One base away lies a much larger clone, so this may be a sequencing read error. DNA of the CDR3: TGCAGAGTTGGGGACACCTACGAGCAGTACTTC. Its translation: CRVGDTYEQYF. V is TRBV29-1 and J is TRBJ2-7; D might be TRBD1 (6 bases). The CDR3 spans 11 residues. From germline, CDR1 is SQVTM and CDR2 ANQGSEA.

This clonotype was counted a few times. The gene calls are TRBV4-1 and TRBJ2-3, with TRBD1 matching over 9 bases. The V gene's germline CDR1 is MGHRA and CDR2 YSYEKL. The CDR3 is 12 amino acids. After removal of 5 bases from V and 8 bases from J, the junction contained 2 bases not matched to a gene. The CDR3 region has the DNA TGCGCCAGCAGCGGGGACAGGGCTACGCAGTATTTT. Its translation: CASSGDRATQYF.

This chain uses TRBV7-2 with TRBJ2-1; D is perhaps TRBD1 or TRBD2 (6 bases each). The CDR3 consists of 15 residues. Germline V gene data show CDR1 as SGHTA and CDR2 as FQGNSA. V was clipped by 1 base and J by 9 bases, with 16 bases between them. The CDR3 sequence is CASSLGWGARPEQFF. For the CDR3, the DNA is TGTGCCAGCAGCTTAGGTTGGGGGGCCCGTCCTGAGCAGTTCTTC.

This clonotype was seen a few times. This chain joins TRBV20-1 and TRBJ2-7; 8 bases fit TRBD2. After removal of 6 bases from V and 2 bases from J, the junction contained 15 bases not matched to a gene. Germline V gene lookup returns CDR1 DFQATT and CDR2 SNEGSKA (reference sequence). This CDR3 has 16 amino acids. CDR3 region: CSATNLAGFTTYEQYF. CDR3 nucleotides: TGCAGTGCGACCAACCTAGCGGGCTTTACTACCTACGAGCAGTACTTC.

At least ten counts were recorded for this clonotype. This chain links TRBV7-8 with TRBJ1-2; 10 nucleotides match TRBD1. The CDR3 sequence is 14 residues long. The germline V gene encodes CDR1 SGHVS and CDR2 FQNEAQ. V shed 5 bases, J shed 6 bases, and the junction held 6 bases outside the gene matches. The CDR3 DNA reads as TGTGCCAGCAGCCCCGGCGGGACAGGGGATGGCTACACCTTC. Translated, it gives CASSPGGTGDGYTF.

This clonotype has only a few counts. The rearrangement joins TRBV6-1 to TRBJ1-6; unclear D gene. Between the trimmed V and J ends, which lost 4 bases and 11 bases, there was a span of 12 bases. CDR3 length: 13 residues. Germline-derived CDR1 and CDR2 are MNHNS and SASEGT. CDR3 region: CASSGINNAPLHF. CDR3 nucleotide sequence: TGTGCCAGCAGTGGGATAAACAATGCACCCCTCCACTTT.

In this sample, this clonotype turned up a few times. The chain joins TRBV27 to TRBJ2-7, with D possibly called TRBD1 or TRBD2 (6 bases each). Looked up from germline, CDR1 is MNHEY and CDR2 is SMNVEV (reference sequence). Trimming removed 8 bases from V and 3 bases from J, with 14 bases in between. CDR3 size: 13 residues. The CDR3: CASRPGAIYEQYF. In nucleotides, the CDR3 is TGTGCCAGCCGTCCGGGGGCCATCTACGAGCAGTACTTC.

This clonotype came up a few times. The chain carries TRBV10-3 and TRBJ1-4; TRBD1 matches 9 bases. Germline V gene lookup returns CDR1 ENHRY and CDR2 SYGVKD. V trimming: 3 bases; J trimming: 8 bases; junction bases outside the gene matches: 10. This CDR3 has 16 amino acids. The CDR3 DNA reads as TGTGCCATCAGTGACCCCGGACAGGGGAAAGCGGAAAAACTGTTTTTT. Its translation: CAISDPGQGKAEKLFF.

This rearrangement joins TRBV6-5 to TRBJ1-3; unclear D gene. V was trimmed by 0 bases and J by 3 bases, leaving 6 bases between them. Germline V lookup: CDR1 MNHEY, CDR2 SVGAGI. CDR3 length: 14 residues. The CDR3: CASSYSGVGNTIYF. The CDR3 nucleotides read TGTGCCAGCAGTTACTCCGGGGTTGGAAACACCATATATTTT.

The chain recombines TRBV6-1 with TRBJ1-4; 9 bases map to TRBD1. The ends lost 4 bases at V and 7 bases at J; junction bases unmatched: 7. The CDR3 has 15 residues. The V gene's germline CDR1 is MNHNS and CDR2 SASEGT. CDR3 DNA sequence: TGTGCCAGCAGTGTAACGGACAGGGGAGGTGAAAAACTGTTTTTT. As protein: CASSVTDRGGEKLFF.

This clonotype appeared many times. The chain recombines TRBV7-2 with TRBJ1-3, with unresolved D. The V end lost 3 bases, the J end lost 2 bases, and 14 bases lay between the germline ends. CDR3 length equals 16 residues. The V gene's germline CDR1 is SGHTA and CDR2 FQGNSA. The CDR3 protein is CASSLAGLETGNTIYF. CDR3 DNA: TGTGCCAGCAGCTTGGCGGGTCTGGAGACTGGAAACACCATATATTTT.

The chain links TRBV7-8 to TRBJ2-3, with D hard to call. This CDR3 is 17 amino acids long. V lost 1 base and J lost 4, with 18 bases in between. Germline V lookup: CDR1 SGHVS, CDR2 FQNEAQ. CDR3: CASSLGVGRNRADTQYF. CDR3 nucleotide sequence: TGTGCCAGCAGCTTAGGGGTCGGAAGAAACCGGGCAGATACGCAGTATTTT.

The sample holds a few counts of this clonotype. This sequence joins TRBV6-1 and TRBJ2-1, with D perhaps being TRBD1 or TRBD2 (5 bases each). This CDR3 is built from 11 residues. Looked up from germline, CDR1 is MNHNS and CDR2 is SASEGT. Between the trimmed V and J ends, which lost 8 bases and 10 bases, there was a span of 12 bases. CDR3 sequence: CASRGPREQFF. The CDR3 DNA is TGTGCCAGCCGGGGCCCCCGAGAGCAGTTCTTC.

In its sample, this clonotype was seen a few times. This rearrangement joins TRBV4-1 to TRBJ1-2; no clear D. Trimming removed 4 bases from V and 2 bases from J, with 20 bases in between. CDR1 is MGHRA, CDR2 YSYEKL, per germline. This CDR3 has 17 amino acids. CDR3: CASSPRENRLQNYGYTF. CDR3 nucleotide sequence: TGCGCCAGCAGCCCTCGGGAGAATCGTCTTCAAAACTATGGCTACACCTTC.

The V gene is TRBV7-6, the J gene TRBJ1-6; a weak D match, TRBD1 (5 bases). This CDR3 is built from 15 residues. Deletions cut 5 bases from V and 10 bases from J, with 18 bases between. Per the germline V gene, CDR1 is SGHVS and CDR2 is FNYEAQ. The CDR3 is CASSPMDTGRSPLHF. Written as DNA, the CDR3 is TGTGCCAGCAGCCCAATGGACACCGGACGGTCACCCCTCCACTTT.

The sample holds a few counts of this clonotype. The chain is built from TRBV5-1 and TRBJ2-1; 7 nucleotides match TRBD2. J was trimmed by 0 bases and V by 6 bases; bases with no gene match: 9. Looked up from germline, CDR1 is SGHRS and CDR2 is YFSETQ. The CDR3 sequence is 16 residues long. CDR3: CASTGGGGSSYNEQFF. The CDR3 nucleotides are TGCGCCAGCACGGGAGGCGGGGGAAGCTCCTACAATGAGCAGTTCTTC.

The rearrangement links TRBV28 to TRBJ2-5, with 8 nucleotides matching TRBD2. V shed 4 bases and J 1 base; nucleotides not matched to a gene: 8. CDR1 MDHEN and CDR2 SYDVKM come from the germline V gene. The CDR3 is made up of 16 amino acids. This chain's CDR3 is CASSSHGGAFQETQYF. The CDR3 DNA reads TGTGCCAGCAGTTCCCACGGGGGGGCCTTCCAAGAGACCCAGTACTTC. The full variable domain, completed using reference TRBV28 and TRBJ2-5, is DVKVTQSSRYLVKRTGEKVFLECVQDMDHENMFWYRQDPGLGLRLIYFSYDVKMKEKGDIPEGYSVSREKKERFSLILESASTNQTSMYLCASSSHGGAFQETQYFGPGTRLLVL.